The 8 T cell receptor beta chains below all came from one sample that was sequenced in a study of response to subunit inactivated influenza vaccine. Each CDR3 protein is one row after TCRdb ran MiXCR on the RT-PCR reads. The sample has about 310,000 distinct CDR3 sequences; approximately 23% are singletons. The sample here was PBMCs from blood, taken less than 22 months after vaccination. The receptors come from a man in his fifties or sixties who received an inactivated influenza vaccine.

This clonotype was seen repeatedly, ten times or more. The V gene is TRBV20-1, the J gene TRBJ1-4; D possibly corresponds to TRBD1 (5 bases). CDR3 size: 13 residues. Germline loops: CDR1 DFQATT, CDR2 SNEGSKA (reference sequence). V was pared by 6 bases and J by 3 bases, with 11 bases between. The CDR3, as DNA: TGCAGTGCGGCGGGCAGGGCTAATGAAAAACTGTTTTTT. As protein: CSAAGRANEKLFF.

The sample holds a few counts of this clonotype. V usage is TRBV20-1 and J usage is TRBJ2-1; D not resolved. V was trimmed by 0 bases and J by 5 bases, leaving 8 bases between them. Germline V gives CDR1 DFQATT, CDR2 SNEGSKA (reference sequence). The CDR3 has 13 amino acids. The CDR3 protein is CSARDVRHNEQFF. In DNA, the CDR3 is TGCAGTGCTAGAGATGTCCGACACAATGAGCAGTTCTTC.

In this sample, this clonotype turned up many times. The V gene is TRBV29-1, the J gene TRBJ1-2; D is unclear. CDR3 size: 16 residues. Germline lookup yields CDR1 SQVTM and CDR2 ANQGSEA. The V gene lost 0 bases and the J gene lost 1 base, with 15 bases spanning the gap. DNA of the CDR3: TGCAGCGTTGAAGATCCTATCGGCAAGATTAACTATGGCTACACCTTC. This sequence encodes CSVEDPIGKINYGYTF.

As to this clonotype: The CDR3 does not end in the conserved phenylalanine or tryptophan, so this is likely a read error. The chain combines TRBV6-1 with TRBJ2-1, with D perhaps matching TRBD1 or TRBD2 (5 bases each). The CDR3 has 15 residues. Trimming removed 5 bases from V and 6 bases from J, with 17 bases in between. Germline CDR1 MNHNS, CDR2 SASEGT. CDR3 sequence reads: CASSQRGSPSNEQFL. The CDR3 bases are TGTGCCAGCAGTCAGAGGGGTTCCCCAAGCAATGAGCAGTTCCTC.

This clonotype occurred a few times. The CDR3 DNA reads as TGTGCCAGCAGCACGGGGATTGGGGTCTCTGAAAAACTGTTTTTT. It translates to CASSTGIGVSEKLFF. The chain is built from TRBV7-9 and TRBJ1-4; no reliable D call. The CDR3 extends over 15 amino acids. Germline lookup yields CDR1 SEHNR and CDR2 FQNEAQ (reference sequence). V was pared by 5 bases and J by 7 bases, with 17 bases between.

The chain employs TRBV27 and TRBJ1-4; D remains ambiguous. The germline V gene encodes CDR1 MNHEY and CDR2 SMNVEV (reference sequence). CDR3 length: 13 amino acids. Between the trimmed V and J ends, which lost 5 bases and 5 bases, there was a span of 9 bases. The CDR3 DNA is TGTGCCAGCAGTATCCGAAGAAATGAAAAACTGTTTTTT. This encodes CASSIRRNEKLFF.

This clonotype turned up a few times. V is TRBV7-2 and J is TRBJ1-2; 7 bases agree with TRBD1. Trimming removed 4 bases from V and 1 base from J; junction bases left unmatched: 9. There are 16 residues in the CDR3. Germline V gene lookup returns CDR1 SGHTA and CDR2 FQGNSA. Here the CDR3 DNA reads TGTGCCAGCAGCTACTTTCCGGGACAGATTAACTATGGCTACACCTTC. This codes for CASSYFPGQINYGYTF.

This clonotype was counted at least ten times. This chain links TRBV6-2 or TRBV6-3 with TRBJ1-1; D unclear. The V end lost 6 bases, the J end lost 0 bases, and 11 bases lay between the germline ends. CDR1 and CDR2 (germline): MNHEY, SVGEGT. CDR3 length: 14 amino acids. The CDR3 reads CASRFGPLNTEAFF. As DNA, the CDR3 is TGTGCCAGCAGGTTCGGACCTTTGAACACTGAAGCTTTCTTT.